This TCR beta chain is from a study of patients and donors after allogeneic stem cell transplantation. Only a few counts were recorded for this clonotype. TCRdb redid the calling of the RT-PCR reads with MiXCR, one entry per CDR3 protein. The table includes some 960,000 distinct CDR3 sequences, 15% to 20% detected once. Germline values: CDR1 LGHNA, CDR2 YSLEER. The CDR3 loop spans 15 amino acids. The V gene lost 1 base and the J gene lost 0 bases, with 6 bases spanning the gap. Sequenced sample: blood, either unsorted or a sorted T cell fraction (not recorded which). This chain connects TRBV4-3 to TRBJ1-4; D ambiguous. The sequence derives from a human donor who was either an allogeneic HSCT recipient or a stem cell or donor lymphocyte infusion donor (not recorded which). It is not recorded whose cells these are; they may come from a transplant donor. CDR3 coding DNA: TGCGCCAGCAGCCAAGGCTCTGCAACTAATGAAAAACTGTTTTTT. Translated, it gives CASSQGSATNEKLFF.